Listed below are T cell receptor beta chains from one sample, sequenced in a study of cytomegalovirus exposure and HLA in healthy donors. Clones were sequenced by immunoSEQ multiplex PCR, and TCRdb holds only the in-frame ones, with some missing. The sample includes 170,000 or so clones, approximately 84% of them seen just once. The sequenced sample consisted of PBMCs. The receptor set was obtained from a man aged 18 to 30 in good health and CMV-seronegative. Both conserved end residues are part of each CDR3. The order of the fields is V gene, D gene, clone size, J gene, CDR3 DNA, CDR3 protein. D genes are given only for firm matches. Not all rows give a size; the values are once, few, many and, for expanded clones, a class.

>TRBV4-3|-|-|TRBJ1-1
TGCGCCAGCAGCCAAGATGATCGAGACACTGAAGCTTTCTTT
CASSQDDRDTEAFF
>TRBV18|-|-|TRBJ1-5
TGTGCCAGCTCACCACAATTGGGGGGTGCGGGGAGCAATCAGCCCCAGCATTTT
CASSPQLGGAGSNQPQHF
>TRBV27|TRBD1|-|TRBJ2-6
TGTGCCAGCAGTCTCGGGACAGGGACGTACTCTGGGGCCAACGTCCTGACTTTC
CASSLGTGTYSGANVLTF
>TRBV7-9|-|-|TRBJ1-1
TGTGCCAGCAGCCAAGGGGTGGGGCTGAACACTGAAGCTTTCTTT
CASSQGVGLNTEAFF
>TRBV7-9|-|-|TRBJ2-7
TGTGCCAGCAGCTCCCCTCTAGCGGAGGGGGACGAGCAGTACTTC
CASSSPLAEGDEQYF
>TRBV5-6|TRBD1|-|TRBJ1-6
TGTGCCAGCAGCTATTCTACCGGGACAGGAAATTCACCCCTCCACTTT
CASSYSTGTGNSPLHF
>TRBV27|TRBD1|once|TRBJ1-1
TGTGCCAGCAGTCCTTGGACAGGGGTGGACACTGAAGCTTTCTTT
CASSPWTGVDTEAFF
>TRBV13|TRBD2|-|TRBJ2-1
TGTGCCAGCAGCCCCCTTGTTTTAGCGGGAGTGGGCGAGCAGTTCTTC
CASSPLVLAGVGEQFF
>TRBV28|-|-|TRBJ2-2
TGTGCCAGCAATTCAGTCGGGGAGCTGTTTTTT
CASNSVGELFF
>TRBV5-1|-|-|TRBJ2-1
TGCGCCAGCAGCCCTAGGAGAGGCAATGAGCAGTTCTTC
CASSPRRGNEQFF
>TRBV7-9|-|-|TRBJ2-7
TGTGCCAGCAGTGACAGGCGGCACGAGCAGTACTTC
CASSDRRHEQYF
>TRBV28|TRBD2|few|TRBJ2-3
TGTGCCAGCGTTAATAGCGGGATGGTTAGAGATACGCAGTATTTT
CASVNSGMVRDTQYF
>TRBV13|-|-|TRBJ2-2
TGTGCCAGCAGCTTCGTCGGTAGTGGGAACACCGGGGAGCTGTTTTTT
CASSFVGSGNTGELFF
>TRBV11-2|-|-|TRBJ2-7
TGTGCCAGCAGCTTTGAACCTCGGGGGAGCTCCTACGAGCAGTACTTC
CASSFEPRGSSYEQYF
>TRBV9|-|-|TRBJ1-2
TGTGCCAGCAGCACAGAGGGTGGCAGCTATGGCTACACCTTC
CASSTEGGSYGYTF
>TRBV5-1|TRBD2|-|TRBJ2-7
TGCGCCAGCAGCCAGACTAGCGGGAACTCCTACGAGCAGTACTTC
CASSQTSGNSYEQYF
>TRBV6-6|-|once|TRBJ1-5
TGTGCCAGCAGCCACAACAGGGTGCGCAATCAGCCCCAGCATTTT
CASSHNRVRNQPQHF
>TRBV7-9|TRBD1|-|TRBJ1-6
TGTGCCAGTGGCTACTACGACAGGGGTTCACCCCTCCACTTT
CASGYYDRGSPLHF
>TRBV7-8|TRBD1|-|TRBJ2-3
TGTGCCAGCAGCTTGACAGGGGGTTTACCAGATACGCAGTATTTT
CASSLTGGLPDTQYF
>TRBV7-2|TRBD1|-|TRBJ2-7
TGTGCCAGCAGCTTAGGGGTGGGACAGAACTACGAGCAGTACTTC
CASSLGVGQNYEQYF
>TRBV5-1|TRBD1|-|TRBJ2-7
TGCGCCAGCAGCTTGGCACCACCGGGACAGGGGGCGTACGAGCAGTACTTC
CASSLAPPGQGAYEQYF
>TRBV7-2|TRBD1|-|TRBJ1-1
TGTGCCAGCAGCTCCCCTAAGGACAGGAAGGGAAACACTGAAGCTTTCTTT
CASSSPKDRKGNTEAFF
>TRBV6-1|-|few|TRBJ1-1
TGTGCCAGCAGTGAAGCGCGGGGCCCTGAAGCTTTCTTT
CASSEARGPEAFF
>TRBV11-2|-|-|TRBJ2-6
TGTGCCAGCAGCTTAGGCACGCCGGGGGTGTGGGGGGCCAACGTCCTGACTTTC
CASSLGTPGVWGANVLTF
>TRBV9|TRBD2|-|TRBJ2-1
TGTGCCAGCAGCGTAGAGGCGGGGGGTTCCTACAATGAGCAGTTCTTC
CASSVEAGGSYNEQFF
>TRBV7-2|-|-|TRBJ2-1
TGTGCCAGCAGCCCTCAAGGACTGCTAAGCTCCTACAATGAGCAGTTCTTC
CASSPQGLLSSYNEQFF
>TRBV11-2|TRBD1|few|TRBJ1-1
TGTGCCAGCAGGATACAGGGGGTGGGCACTGAAGCTTTCTTT
CASRIQGVGTEAFF
>TRBV5-1|TRBD2|-|TRBJ2-5
TGCGCCAGCAGCAATCCCCTTCTGGCGGGAGTAGGAGAGACCCAGTACTTC
CASSNPLLAGVGETQYF
>TRBV19|TRBD1|-|TRBJ2-7
TGTGCCAGTAGTATTGGGACAGGGGTGACCTACGAGCAGTACTTC
CASSIGTGVTYEQYF
>TRBV6-6|TRBD1|-|TRBJ1-2
TGTGCCAGCGGACTTCCGGGACAGCTCTATGGCTACACCTTC
CASGLPGQLYGYTF
>TRBV7-9|-|-|TRBJ1-1
TGTGCCAGCAGCTTTGGCAACGTGAACACTGAAGCTTTCTTT
CASSFGNVNTEAFF
>TRBV7-9|-|-|TRBJ2-7
TGTGCCAGCAGCTCGGGAAATTTCTACGAGCAGTACTTC
CASSSGNFYEQYF
>TRBV11-2|-|-|TRBJ2-3
TGTGCCAGCAGCTTAGATACGCGGTCAGATACGCAGTATTTT
CASSLDTRSDTQYF
>TRBV30|-|-|TRBJ1-4
TGTGCCTGGAGCGCTACGGAGTCCAATAATGAAAAACTGTTTTTT
CAWSATESNNEKLFF
>TRBV5-1|-|-|TRBJ1-1
TGCGCCAGCAGCTTGGTCAGGGGAGACACTGAAGCTTTCTTT
CASSLVRGDTEAFF
>TRBV7-6|TRBD2|-|TRBJ2-7
TGTGCCAGCAGCGCATTAGCGGGAGATACGGTAATGGGGGAGCAGTACTTC
CASSALAGDTVMGEQYF
>TRBV6-1|TRBD1|once|TRBJ2-7
TGTGCCAGCAGAGAAACCGGGACAGGGGTTTTCGAGCAGTACTTC
CASRETGTGVFEQYF
>TRBV7-2|TRBD1|-|TRBJ1-5
TGTGCCAGCACCCCAGGGGGGTTACAGCCCCAGCATTTT
CASTPGGLQPQHF
>TRBV7-8|TRBD1|few|TRBJ2-2
TGTGCCAGCAGCTCACCGGGACAGATACCCGGGGAGCTGTTTTTT
CASSSPGQIPGELFF
>TRBV27|TRBD2|-|TRBJ2-7
TGTGCCAGCAGGAGCGGGACTAGCGGGAACTACGAGCAGTACTTC
CASRSGTSGNYEQYF
>TRBV7-9|-|-|TRBJ1-4
TGTGCCAGCAGCTTGGGAGTTGAAAAACTGTTTTTT
CASSLGVEKLFF
>TRBV29-1|-|-|TRBJ1-3
TGCAGCGTTGAAGATCTCGCCAAAGCCTCTGGAAACACCATATATTTT
CSVEDLAKASGNTIYF
>TRBV6-1|-|-|TRBJ2-1
TGTGCCAGCAGTGAAAGACAGATTTTATACAATGAGCAGTTCTTC
CASSERQILYNEQFF
>TRBV27|TRBD2|-|TRBJ2-2
TGTGCCAGCAGTTTGCTCCAGCGGGGGGGTAACGGGGAGCTGTTTTTT
CASSLLQRGGNGELFF
>TRBV5-1|-|-|TRBJ1-6
TGCGCCAGCGCGGCAGATTATAATTCACCCCTCCACTTT
CASAADYNSPLHF
>TRBV7-7|-|-|TRBJ2-7
TGTGCTAGCAGCTTAGAAGCAGGGAGGGGGTACGAGCAGTACTTC
CASSLEAGRGYEQYF
>TRBV4-3|TRBD1|-|TRBJ2-1
TGCGCCAGCAGCCAAGATGACCATGACAGGGGTGAGCAGTTCTTC
CASSQDDHDRGEQFF
>TRBV7-9|TRBD1|-|TRBJ1-5
TGTGCCAGCAGCTCGGGACAGGGGGCAGTTCAGCCCCAGCATTTT
CASSSGQGAVQPQHF
>TRBV15|-|-|TRBJ2-5
TGTGCCACCAGCAGAGATCGCGGGGTTGTCGAGACCCAGTACTTC
CATSRDRGVVETQYF
>TRBV29-1|-|-|TRBJ2-1
TGCAGCGCCGACGGGATACAGAGCAATGAGCAGTTCTTC
CSADGIQSNEQFF
>TRBV5-4|-|-|TRBJ2-7
TGTGCCAGCAGGGCTGACTATGGGAGAGCGGACTCCTACGAGCAGTACTTC
CASRADYGRADSYEQYF
>TRBV6-1|-|-|TRBJ1-5
TGTGCCAGCAGTGTTTCAGGGGTCGAGCCCCAGCATTTT
CASSVSGVEPQHF
>TRBV29-1|-|-|TRBJ2-7
TGCAGCGTTGGGCAGGGCAACTACGAGCAGTACTTC
CSVGQGNYEQYF
>TRBV19|-|-|TRBJ1-1
TGTGCCAGTAGTATAGATCCATCTAACAGGGCTAACACTGAAGCTTTCTTT
CASSIDPSNRANTEAFF
>TRBV6-6|-|-|TRBJ2-7
TGTGCCAGCAGCTCCGCGGGCGACGAGCAGTACTTC
CASSSAGDEQYF
>TRBV5-4|-|-|TRBJ1-4
TGTGCCAGCAGCTTGGATGGAAGGGGGAATGAAAAACTGTTTTTT
CASSLDGRGNEKLFF
>TRBV9|TRBD2|-|TRBJ2-7
TGTGCCAGCAGCCCCCAGGCTAGCGGGAACGAGCAGTACTTC
CASSPQASGNEQYF